Presented here are 19 T cell receptor beta chains from one specimen sequenced in a study of blood T cell repertoires in COVID-19. Here immunoSEQ multiplex PCR was the method, and the copy in TCRdb shows in-frame clones only, minus some. The table lists fewer than 500,000 clones, roughly 89% of them singletons. The material sequenced was peripheral blood. The receptor set was obtained from a man aged 18 to 29 with COVID-19, enrolled during active disease.

J is TRBJ1-2 and V is TRBV5-4, with D hard to call. The germline V and J ends were trimmed by 2 bases and 0 bases, with 17 bases remaining between them. The CDR3 is 17 residues long. CDR1 is SGHNT and CDR2 is YYREEE in the germline V gene (reference sequence). For the CDR3, the DNA is TGTGCCAGCAGCTTATCGAGGCCCCCGTTAGCTAACTATGGCTACACCTTC. Translation: CASSLSRPPLANYGYTF.

V gene TRBV9 combines with J gene TRBJ2-6; TRBD2 is a possible D gene (5 bases). Germline V gene sequence: CDR1 SGDLS, CDR2 YYNGEE. CDR3 length equals 14 residues. V was pared by 7 bases and J by 1 base, with 9 bases between. This CDR3 reads CASDRDSGANVLTF. CDR3 nucleotides: TGTGCCAGCGACCGGGATTCTGGGGCCAACGTCCTGACTTTC.

The chain employs TRBV2 and TRBJ2-5; TRBD1 is a possible D gene (6 bases). V lost 1 base, J lost 2 bases, and 11 bases lay in between. This CDR3 has 15 amino acids. The germline V gene has CDR1 SNHLY and CDR2 FYNNEI. The CDR3 sequence is CASSEVGAGQETQYF. For the CDR3, the DNA is TGTGCCAGCAGTGAAGTGGGGGCAGGACAAGAGACCCAGTACTTC. Variable domain in full (rest from reference TRBV2 and TRBJ2-5): EPEVTQTPSHQVTQMGQEVILRCVPISNHLYFYWYRQILGQKVEFLVSFYNNEISEKSEIFDDQFSVERPDGSNFTLKIRSTKLEDSAMYFCASSEVGAGQETQYFGPGTRLLVL.

The chain is built from TRBV6-5 and TRBJ1-4; the D gene is possibly TRBD1 (5 bases). This CDR3 spans 15 amino acids. V shed 6 bases and J shed 7 bases, with 18 bases lying between them. The germline gives CDR1 MNHEY, CDR2 SVGAGI. The CDR3 region has the DNA TGTGCCAGCAGAGGCCTAGGGGCGGGGAGTGAAAAACTGTTTTTT. It specifies CASRGLGAGSEKLFF.

The chain links TRBV19 to TRBJ2-7; possibly TRBD1 for D (6 bases). The germline V gene has CDR1 LNHDA and CDR2 SQIVND (reference sequence). With 7 bases removed from V and 0 bases from J, the gap between germline ends came to 19 bases. This CDR3 comprises 16 residues. DNA of the CDR3: TGTGCCAGTACCCACTCGCCAGGGGCGAGCTCCTACGAGCAGTACTTC. Its translation is CASTHSPGASSYEQYF.

The chain recombines TRBV2 with TRBJ2-1; D ambiguous. Trimming pared 7 bases from V and 10 bases from J, leaving 17 bases between. The CDR3 length is 13 residues. The germline gives CDR1 SNHLY, CDR2 FYNNEI. The DNA of the CDR3 is TGTGCCAGCACGGAGAACGCTGCGGTAGAGCAGTTCTTC. Its protein is CASTENAAVEQFF.

The rearrangement links TRBV19 to TRBJ1-2, with 7 bases aligning to TRBD1. The germline CDR1 and CDR2 sequences are LNHDA and SQIVND (reference sequence). The length of the CDR3 is 15 residues. The trim removed 0 bases at V and 1 base at J, leaving 2 bases unmatched. The CDR3 protein is CASSIDGDSNYGYTF. The CDR3 DNA sequence: TGTGCCAGTAGTATAGACGGGGACAGTAACTATGGCTACACCTTC.

The count of this clone is one. This chain links TRBV11-2 with TRBJ2-5; the match to TRBD2 covers 10 bases. CDR3 length equals 15 residues. After removal of 3 bases from V and 7 bases from J, the junction contained 8 bases not matched to a gene. The germline gives CDR1 SGHAT, CDR2 FQNNGV. CDR3 protein: CASSFPLAGVGTQYF. The CDR3 DNA reads as TGTGCCAGCAGCTTTCCCCTAGCGGGGGTTGGGACCCAGTACTTC.

V and J are TRBV18 and TRBJ2-1; D gene ambiguous. Looked up from germline, CDR1 is KGHSH and CDR2 is LQKENI. Trimming left V 4 bases short and J 0 bases short, with 4 bases between. The CDR3 length is 13 residues. The CDR3 DNA is TGTGCCAGCTCACAGCTCTCCTACAATGAGCAGTTCTTC. It specifies CASSQLSYNEQFF.

This clone showed up just once. The V and J genes are TRBV5-1 and TRBJ2-7; 8 bases line up with TRBD1. The CDR3 length is 13 residues. Germline values: CDR1 SGHRS, CDR2 YFSETQ. V was pared by 2 bases and J by 3 bases, with 1 base of the junction left unmatched. The CDR3, as DNA: TGCGCCAGCAGCTTTGGGACAGGCTACGAGCAGTACTTC. Protein: CASSFGTGYEQYF.

This chain uses TRBV19 with TRBJ1-1, with D hard to call. V shed 6 bases and J shed 4 bases, with 9 bases lying between them. Looked up from germline, CDR1 is LNHDA and CDR2 is SQIVND (reference sequence). The CDR3 runs 12 residues. Here the CDR3 reads CASRNGVTEAFF. CDR3 in DNA: TGTGCCAGTAGAAACGGAGTCACTGAAGCTTTCTTT.

The V call is TRBV12-5, the J call TRBJ1-1; D is undetermined. The germline V and J ends were trimmed by 4 bases and 0 bases, with 3 bases remaining between them. CDR3 length: 12 residues. In germline, CDR1 is LGHNT, CDR2 FRNRAP. The CDR3 nucleotides read TGTGCTAGTGGTTCAATGAACACTGAAGCTTTCTTT. This sequence encodes CASGSMNTEAFF. Combining the CDR3 with reference TRBV12-5 and TRBJ1-1 gives the whole variable domain DARVTQTPRHKVTEMGQEVTMRCQPILGHNTVFWYRQTMMQGLELLAYFRNRAPLDDSGMPKDRFSAEMPDATLATLKIQPSEPRDSAVYFCASGSMNTEAFFGQGTRLTVV.

The chain has TRBV5-1 and TRBJ2-5, with 12 positions matching TRBD2. V gave up 0 bases and J gave up 4 bases; unmatched junction bases: 10. The germline V gene has CDR1 SGHRS and CDR2 YFSETQ. This CDR3 region has 18 residues. The CDR3 bases are TGCGCCAGCAGCTTGGTGGCTAGCGGGGGGGCACGCGTAGAGACCCAGTACTTC. It codes for CASSLVASGGARVETQYF.

The CDR3 is CASSLRGGGTEAFF. In DNA, the CDR3 is TGTGCCAGCAGCCTGAGAGGGGGGGGCACTGAAGCTTTCTTT. The chain is built from TRBV3-1 (or the pseudogene TRBV3-2) and TRBJ1-1, with a tentative D call TRBD1 (6 bases). The CDR3 is made up of 14 amino acids. V lost 4 bases to trimming and J lost 4 bases, with 13 bases between them. Germline-derived CDR1 and CDR2 are LGHDT and YNNKEL (reference sequence).

The genes are TRBV9 and TRBJ2-1; 10 bases fit TRBD2. CDR1 is SGDLS, CDR2 YYNGEE, per germline. CDR3 length: 14 residues. Trimming cost V 0 bases and J 8 bases; bases outside gene matches: 2. CDR3 sequence (DNA): TGTGCCAGCAGCGTAGGAGCGGGGGGGTATGAGCAGTTCTTC. It encodes CASSVGAGGYEQFF.

The V and J genes are TRBV19 and TRBJ1-2, with TRBD1 identical over 12 bases. The CDR3 runs 12 residues. V lost 10 bases, J lost 7 bases, and 4 bases stayed unmatched. The germline CDR1 and CDR2 sequences are LNHDA and SQIVND (reference sequence). CDR3 residues: CATGDRGLGYTF. CDR3 in DNA: TGTGCCACCGGGGACAGGGGGCTTGGCTACACCTTC.

The chain recombines TRBV9 with TRBJ2-1; 13 nucleotides agree with TRBD2. Per the germline V gene, CDR1 is SGDLS and CDR2 is YYNGEE. The CDR3 runs 18 residues. Unmatched junction bases numbered 9, after V lost 4 bases and J lost 2 bases. Written as DNA, the CDR3 is TGTGCCAGCAGCATGGGACTAGCGGGATATAGCGCCTACAATGAGCAGTTCTTC. This translates into CASSMGLAGYSAYNEQFF.

This chain connects TRBV5-1 to TRBJ2-2; no clear D gene. V was clipped by 2 bases and J by 1 base, with 6 bases between them. The CDR3 loop spans 14 amino acids. In germline, CDR1 is SGHRS, CDR2 YFSETQ. The CDR3 reads CASSFKQNTGELFF. As DNA, the CDR3 is TGCGCCAGCAGCTTTAAACAGAACACCGGGGAGCTGTTTTTT.

The chain joins TRBV5-6 to TRBJ2-1; 12 bases are a match to TRBD2. Germline V lookup: CDR1 SGHDT, CDR2 YYEEEE. This CDR3 spans 18 amino acids. J gave up 7 bases and V 1 base, and 12 bases lay outside the gene matches. CDR3 sequence (DNA): TGTGCCAGCAGCTTGTCTAGCGGGAGGGCCTGGGCTTTAAATGAGCAGTTCTTC. Protein product: CASSLSSGRAWALNEQFF.